The 18 T cell receptor beta chains reported below all come from one sample, sequenced in a study of shared clonotypes between healthy human individuals. CD8 cells regarded as naive lacked CD45RO, were positively chosen for CCR7, and omitted terminally differentiated effector memory CD45RA+ cells. Only in-frame clones appear in the TCRdb table, and some are missing; sequencing was by immunoSEQ multiplex PCR. The table records millions of clones, approximately 94% of them present only once. Sequenced input: naive CD8+ T cells sorted from blood. These receptor sequences come from a young man in good health.

A word on this clone: One junction end does not reproduce the germline sequence, and a read error may be involved. The chain employs TRBV9 and TRBJ1-1; D might be TRBD1 (6 bases). Per germline, CDR1 SGDLS and CDR2 YYNGEE. CDR3 length: 15 amino acids. CDR3 nucleotide sequence: TGTGCTAGCAGCGTAGGGGGTAGCTTGAACACTGAAGCTTTCTTT. Amino acids: CASSVGGSLNTEAFF.

The chain has TRBV4-3 and TRBJ2-3; D is perhaps TRBD1 or TRBD2 (6 bases each). V was cut by 4 bases and J by 1 base, with 12 bases left in between. The germline V gene has CDR1 LGHNA and CDR2 YSLEER. There are 15 residues in the CDR3. The CDR3 bases are TGCGCCAGCAGCCCCGAGGGGGGCGGCACAGATACGCAGTATTTT. Translation gives CASSPEGGGTDTQYF.

The chain couples TRBV7-9 to TRBJ1-1, with a possible D match to TRBD1 (6 bases). Trimming took off 5 bases at V and 1 base at J, with 17 bases between the two ends. This CDR3 comprises 16 residues. Germline V gives CDR1 SEHNR, CDR2 FQNEAQ (reference sequence). CDR3 sequence: CASSPFPQGSNTEAFF. In nucleotides, the CDR3 is TGTGCCAGCAGCCCCTTTCCACAGGGATCGAACACTGAAGCTTTCTTT.

Comment on this clone: The same CDR3 arises from other DNA sequences in this sample as well. The V gene is TRBV5-6, the J gene TRBJ2-2, with unresolved D. The V end lost 0 bases, the J end lost 4 bases, and 4 bases lay between the germline ends. From germline, CDR1 is SGHDT and CDR2 YYEEEE. This CDR3 has 13 amino acids. CDR3 DNA sequence: TGTGCCAGCAGCTTGGGAGGCACCGGGGAGCTGTTTTTT. It translates to CASSLGGTGELFF.

The chain uses TRBV5-1 and TRBJ2-1; no clear D gene. CDR1 and CDR2 from the germline V gene are SGHRS and YFSETQ. This CDR3 has 14 amino acids. V was pared by 2 bases and J by 7 bases, with 13 bases between. DNA of the CDR3: TGCGCCAGCAGCTTAGATGGCGGTACAAATGAGCAGTTCTTC. It specifies CASSLDGGTNEQFF.

The V call is TRBV6-1, the J call TRBJ2-7; tentatively, D is TRBD1 (5 bases). V lost 8 bases and J 5 bases, leaving 16 bases between the germline ends. The CDR3 loop spans 13 amino acids. The germline V gene encodes CDR1 MNHNS and CDR2 SASEGT. CDR3 nucleotide sequence: TGTGCCAGCTTTGTGGGGCCGATTGACGAGCAGTACTTC. This translates into CASFVGPIDEQYF.

The rearrangement links TRBV28 to TRBJ2-7; 9 nucleotides match TRBD2. This CDR3 spans 15 amino acids. With 3 bases clipped from V and 4 bases from J, the junction kept 7 bases outside the gene matches. The germline CDR1 and CDR2 sequences are MDHEN and SYDVKM. The CDR3 region has the DNA TGTGCCAGCAGTTTCGGAATTAGCGGGGGATACGAGCAGTACTTC. Translation gives CASSFGISGGYEQYF.

This chain connects TRBV19 to TRBJ2-5; D is unresolved. The CDR3 runs to 13 residues. Trimming pared 5 bases from V and 4 bases from J, leaving 11 bases between. The V gene's germline CDR1 is LNHDA and CDR2 SQIVND (reference sequence). The chain's CDR3 is CASSPERLETQYF. The CDR3 DNA is TGTGCCAGTAGTCCCGAGAGATTAGAGACCCAGTACTTC.

The CDR3 here is CASTPGWGQDEQYF. The CDR3 region has the DNA TGTGCCAGCACGCCCGGTTGGGGGCAGGACGAGCAGTACTTC. V is TRBV9 and J is TRBJ2-7; possibly TRBD1 for D (6 bases). CDR3 length: 14 residues. Germline V gives CDR1 SGDLS, CDR2 YYNGEE. V was shortened by 6 bases and J by 5 bases, with 18 bases between the two germline ends. Using reference TRBV9 and TRBJ2-7 for the parts outside the CDR3, the full variable domain is DSGVTQTPKHLITATGQRVTLRCSPRSGDLSVYWYQQSLDQGLQFLIQYYNGEERAKGNILERFSAQQFPDLHSELNLSSLELGDSALYFCASTPGWGQDEQYFGPGTRLTVT.

The V and J genes are TRBV5-1 and TRBJ2-5; a possible D gene is TRBD1 (6 bases). CDR3 size: 13 residues. The germline V gene encodes CDR1 SGHRS and CDR2 YFSETQ. The V end was cut by 4 bases, the J end by 5 bases, with 12 bases between. CDR3 amino acids: CASSPDSWETQYF. The DNA for the CDR3 is TGCGCCAGCAGCCCGGACAGTTGGGAGACCCAGTACTTC.

This chain connects TRBV27 to TRBJ2-2; maybe TRBD1 (6 bases). V lost 5 bases, J lost 2 bases, and 15 bases lay in between. The CDR3 runs 16 residues. Germline loops: CDR1 MNHEY, CDR2 SMNVEV (reference sequence). CDR3 nucleotides: TGTGCCAGCAGTCCCCGGGACACCACCAACACCGGGGAGCTGTTTTTT. This encodes CASSPRDTTNTGELFF.

The V call is TRBV19, the J call TRBJ1-6; no clear D gene. The germline CDR1 and CDR2 sequences are LNHDA and SQIVND (reference sequence). Trimming cost V 3 bases and J 6 bases, with 9 bases left between them. CDR3 size: 14 residues. This CDR3 is CASSIFPANSPLHF. In nucleotides, the CDR3 is TGTGCCAGTAGTATTTTCCCAGCTAATTCACCCCTCCACTTT.

V gene TRBV11-2 combines with J gene TRBJ2-1, with D possibly TRBD2 on 5 matching bases. This CDR3 has 15 amino acids. Trimming removed 0 bases from V and 0 bases from J, with 6 bases in between. CDR1 is SGHAT, CDR2 FQNNGV, per germline. CDR3 sequence reads: CASSLDAGSYNEQFF. DNA for the CDR3: TGTGCCAGCAGCTTAGATGCGGGCTCCTACAATGAGCAGTTCTTC.

V and J are TRBV19 and TRBJ1-5; 7 bases align to TRBD1. Per the germline V gene, CDR1 is LNHDA and CDR2 is SQIVND (reference sequence). The junction had 19 bases not matched to a gene; V was cut back by 6 bases and J by 5 bases. This CDR3 has 18 residues. CDR3 residues: CASRPIGTAKVGDQPQHF. As DNA, the CDR3 is TGTGCCAGTAGGCCAATCGGGACAGCTAAGGTCGGGGATCAGCCCCAGCATTTT.

With regard to this clone: Other nucleotide sequences in the sample specify the same CDR3. V gene TRBV5-1 combines with J gene TRBJ1-1; D remains unclear. Germline lookup yields CDR1 SGHRS and CDR2 YFSETQ. Trimming removed 2 bases from V and 5 bases from J, with 10 bases in between. This CDR3 has 13 amino acids. In DNA, the CDR3 is TGCGCCAGCAGCTTAACCGGTGGTACTGAAGCTTTCTTT. It specifies CASSLTGGTEAFF. The full variable domain, rest sourced from reference TRBV5-1 and TRBJ1-1, is KAGVTQTPRYLIKTRGQQVTLSCSPISGHRSVSWYQQTPGQGLQFLFEYFSETQRNKGNFPGRFSGRQFSNSRSEMNVSTLELGDSALYLCASSLTGGTEAFFGQGTRLTVV.

This clone was detected only once. V is TRBV11-2 and J is TRBJ2-4; D is uncertain. Trimming pared 5 bases from V and 7 bases from J, leaving 9 bases between. CDR1 SGHAT and CDR2 FQNNGV come from the germline V gene. The CDR3 length is 12 residues. The CDR3 DNA reads as TGTGCCAGCAGCCACATTAGTAACATTCAGTACTTC. Encoded protein: CASSHISNIQYF.

The chain couples TRBV4-1 to TRBJ2-7; D possibly matches TRBD1 or TRBD2 (7 bases each). CDR1 is MGHRA and CDR2 is YSYEKL in the germline V gene. The CDR3 extends over 18 amino acids. V lost 0 bases, J lost 2 bases, and 20 bases lay in between. CDR3 coding DNA: TGCGCCAGCAGCCAAGATAAGGGCGGGGGACAGATTGCCTACGAGCAGTACTTC. Translated, it gives CASSQDKGGGQIAYEQYF.

J is TRBJ1-1 and V is TRBV7-8; TRBD1 is a possible D gene (6 bases). Germline CDR1 reads SGHVS; CDR2 reads FQNEAQ. The V end lost 3 bases, the J end lost 1 base, and 12 bases lay between the germline ends. The CDR3 is 15 amino acids. The CDR3: CASSLAQGKNTEAFF. In DNA form, the CDR3 reads TGTGCCAGCAGCTTGGCTCAGGGGAAGAACACTGAAGCTTTCTTT.